Below are 4 T cell receptor beta chains sequenced from a single sample in a study of T cells after posttransplantation cyclophosphamide. Assay: immunoSEQ multiplex PCR; the TCRdb copy retains only in-frame clones and omits some. Altogether tens of thousands of clones were found in the sample, and no singletons occur. Sequencing was performed on PBMCs. All receptors derive from a woman aged 60-70 years in good health, CMV-negative, and a related stem cell transplant donor.

This clone occurred a few times. The chain employs TRBV30 and TRBJ2-7, with TRBD2 identical over 8 bases. This CDR3 spans 13 amino acids. The ends lost 3 bases at V and 6 bases at J; junction bases unmatched: 7. Germline CDR1 GTSNPN, CDR2 SVGIG (reference sequence). As DNA, the CDR3 is TGTGCCTGGAGAGCGGGACTAGTGGGCGAGCAGTACTTC. As protein: CAWRAGLVGEQYF.

This clone was seen many times. The gene calls are TRBV6-1 and TRBJ1-1, with D tentatively TRBD1 (6 bases). CDR1 and CDR2 (germline): MNHNS, SASEGT. V lost 6 bases and J 5 bases, leaving 13 bases between the germline ends. The CDR3 contains 13 residues. DNA for the CDR3: TGTGCCAGCAGAATTGAAAGGGGGACTGAAGCTTTCTTT. Its protein is CASRIERGTEAFF.

This clone is termed medium-sized. This chain links TRBV6-5 with TRBJ1-4; possible D gene TRBD1, 5 bases. Germline CDR1 reads MNHEY; CDR2 reads SVGAGI. Trimming left V 2 bases short and J 7 bases short, with 11 bases between. The CDR3 has 14 residues. Written as DNA, the CDR3 is TGTGCCAGCAGTTACAGGGGAGAGGGTGAAAAACTGTTTTTT. Residues: CASSYRGEGEKLFF.

This clone appeared many times. The chain is built from TRBV28 and TRBJ2-2; D is possibly TRBD2 (6 bases). The V end lost 2 bases, the J end lost 7 bases, and 11 bases lay between the germline ends. There are 14 residues in the CDR3. Germline V gives CDR1 MDHEN, CDR2 SYDVKM. CDR3 loop: CASSLGGKGGELFF. For the CDR3, the DNA is TGTGCCAGCAGTTTAGGGGGGAAAGGCGGGGAGCTGTTTTTT.